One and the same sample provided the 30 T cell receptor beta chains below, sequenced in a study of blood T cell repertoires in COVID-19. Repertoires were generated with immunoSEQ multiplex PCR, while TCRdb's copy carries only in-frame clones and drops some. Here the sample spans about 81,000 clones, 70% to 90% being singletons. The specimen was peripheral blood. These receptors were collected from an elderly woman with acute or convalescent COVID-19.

CDR3 loop: CASSLEFSSTNEKLFF. DNA of the CDR3: TGTGCCAGCAGCTTAGAGTTCAGTTCAACTAATGAAAAACTGTTTTTT. The rearrangement joins TRBV7-2 to TRBJ1-4; unclear D gene. CDR1 SGHTA and CDR2 FQGNSA come from the germline V gene. This CDR3 region has 16 residues. Trimming removed 1 base at V and 0 bases at J, with 9 bases between.

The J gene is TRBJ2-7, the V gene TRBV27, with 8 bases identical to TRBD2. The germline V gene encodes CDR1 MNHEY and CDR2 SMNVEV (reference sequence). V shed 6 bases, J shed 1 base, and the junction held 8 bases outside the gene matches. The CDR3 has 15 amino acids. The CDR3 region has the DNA TGTGCCAGCAGAAGCCTGACTAGCGCTTCCTACGAGCAGTACTTC. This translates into CASRSLTSASYEQYF.

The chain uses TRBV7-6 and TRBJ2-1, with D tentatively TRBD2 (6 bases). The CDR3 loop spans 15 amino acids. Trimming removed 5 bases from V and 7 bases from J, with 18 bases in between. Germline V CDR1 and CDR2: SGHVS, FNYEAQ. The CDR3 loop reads CASSPDLTSLNEQFF. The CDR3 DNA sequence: TGTGCCAGCAGCCCAGACCTGACTAGTTTGAATGAGCAGTTCTTC.

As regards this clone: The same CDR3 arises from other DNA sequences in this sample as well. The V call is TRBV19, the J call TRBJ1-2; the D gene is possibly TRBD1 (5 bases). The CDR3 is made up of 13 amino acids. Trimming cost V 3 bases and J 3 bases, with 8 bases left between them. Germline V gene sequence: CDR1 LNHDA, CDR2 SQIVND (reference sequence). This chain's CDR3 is CASSIDRDYGYTF. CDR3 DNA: TGTGCCAGTAGTATTGACAGAGACTATGGCTACACCTTC.

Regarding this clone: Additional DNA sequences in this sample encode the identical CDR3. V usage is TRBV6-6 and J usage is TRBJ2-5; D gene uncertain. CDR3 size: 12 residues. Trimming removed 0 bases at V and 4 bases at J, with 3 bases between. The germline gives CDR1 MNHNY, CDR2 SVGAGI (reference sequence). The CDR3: CASSYSRETQYF. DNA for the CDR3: TGTGCCAGCAGTTACTCCAGAGAGACCCAGTACTTC.

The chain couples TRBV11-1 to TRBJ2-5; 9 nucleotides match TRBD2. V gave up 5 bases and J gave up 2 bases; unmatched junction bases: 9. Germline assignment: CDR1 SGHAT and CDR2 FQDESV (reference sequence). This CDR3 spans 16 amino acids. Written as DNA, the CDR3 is TGTGCCAGCAGCCGCGTGGCTAGCGGGGATCAAGAGACCCAGTACTTC. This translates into CASSRVASGDQETQYF. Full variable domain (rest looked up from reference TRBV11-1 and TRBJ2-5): EAEVAQSPRYKITEKSQAVAFWCDPISGHATLYWYRQILGQGPELLVQFQDESVVDDSQLPKDRFSAERLKGVDSTLKIQPAELGDSAMYLCASSRVASGDQETQYFGPGTRLLVL.

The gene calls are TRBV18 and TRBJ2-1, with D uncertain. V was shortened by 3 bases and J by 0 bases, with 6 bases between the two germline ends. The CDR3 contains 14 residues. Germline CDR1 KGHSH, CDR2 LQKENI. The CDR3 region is CASSPESSYNEQFF. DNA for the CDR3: TGTGCCAGCTCACCGGAGAGCTCCTACAATGAGCAGTTCTTC.

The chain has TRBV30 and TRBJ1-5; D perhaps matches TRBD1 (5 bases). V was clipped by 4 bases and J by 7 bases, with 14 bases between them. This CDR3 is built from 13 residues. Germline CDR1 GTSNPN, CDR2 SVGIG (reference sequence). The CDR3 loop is CAWKGREGQPQHF. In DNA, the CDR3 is TGTGCCTGGAAGGGGAGGGAGGGACAGCCCCAGCATTTT. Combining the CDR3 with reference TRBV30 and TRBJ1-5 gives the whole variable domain SQTIHQWPATLVQPVGSPLSLECTVEGTSNPNLYWYRQAAGRGLQLLFYSVGIGQISSEVPQNLSASRPQDRQFILSSKKLLLSDSGFYLCAWKGREGQPQHFGDGTRLSIL.

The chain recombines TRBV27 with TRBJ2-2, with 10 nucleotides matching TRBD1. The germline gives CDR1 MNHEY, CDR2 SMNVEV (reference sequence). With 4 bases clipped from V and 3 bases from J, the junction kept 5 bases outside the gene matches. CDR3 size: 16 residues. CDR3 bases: TGTGCCAGCAGTTCCTGGACAGGGGGGGACACCGGGGAGCTGTTTTTT. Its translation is CASSSWTGGDTGELFF.

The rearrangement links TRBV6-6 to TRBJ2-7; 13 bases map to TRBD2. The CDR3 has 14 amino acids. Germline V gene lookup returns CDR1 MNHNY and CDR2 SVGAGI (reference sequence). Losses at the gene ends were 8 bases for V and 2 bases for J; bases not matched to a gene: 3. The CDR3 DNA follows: TGTGCCAGCCTTGGACTAGCGGGGGCCTACGAGCAGTACTTC. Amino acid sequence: CASLGLAGAYEQYF.

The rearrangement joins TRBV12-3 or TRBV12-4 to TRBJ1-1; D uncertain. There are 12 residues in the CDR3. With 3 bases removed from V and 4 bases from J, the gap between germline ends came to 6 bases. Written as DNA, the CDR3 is TGTGCCAGCAGTTTCCAGGTCACTGAAGCTTTCTTT. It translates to CASSFQVTEAFF.

In DNA form, the CDR3 reads TGTGCCAGCAGCTTCCTTGGGGGCCTAGCGGTGAACACCGGGGAGCTGTTTTTT. Amino acids: CASSFLGGLAVNTGELFF. This chain uses TRBV7-6 with TRBJ2-2; tentatively, D is TRBD2 (7 bases). Deletions cut 3 bases from V and 1 base from J, with 18 bases between. Germline values: CDR1 SGHVS, CDR2 FNYEAQ. The CDR3 spans 18 residues.

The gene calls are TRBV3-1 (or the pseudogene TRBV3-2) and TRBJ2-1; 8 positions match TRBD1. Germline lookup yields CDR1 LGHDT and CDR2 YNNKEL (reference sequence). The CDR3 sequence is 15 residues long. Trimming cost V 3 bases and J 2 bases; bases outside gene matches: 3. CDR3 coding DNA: TGTGCCAGCAGCCAGCCGGGACAGGCCTACAATGAGCAGTTCTTC. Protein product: CASSQPGQAYNEQFF.

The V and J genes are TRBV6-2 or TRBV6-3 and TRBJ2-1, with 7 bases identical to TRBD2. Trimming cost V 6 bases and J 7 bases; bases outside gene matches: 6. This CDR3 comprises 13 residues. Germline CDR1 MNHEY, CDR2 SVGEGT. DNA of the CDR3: TGTGCCAGCAGCTCGGGACTATCAAATGAGCAGTTCTTC. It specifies CASSSGLSNEQFF.

The CDR3 region is CASSSPGGAEAFF. The CDR3 DNA reads as TGTGCCAGCAGCTCGCCGGGGGGCGCTGAAGCTTTCTTT. This chain uses TRBV5-4 with TRBJ1-1; tentatively, D is TRBD1 (6 bases). Germline assignment: CDR1 SGHNT and CDR2 YYREEE (reference sequence). The V end lost 3 bases, the J end lost 6 bases, and 12 bases lay between the germline ends. This CDR3 contains 13 residues.

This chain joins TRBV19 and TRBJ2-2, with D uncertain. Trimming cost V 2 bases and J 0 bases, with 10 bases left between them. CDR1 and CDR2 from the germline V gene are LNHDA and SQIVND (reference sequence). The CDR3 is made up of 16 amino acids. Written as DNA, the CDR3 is TGTGCCAGTAGTATAATCCGCACACCGAACACCGGGGAGCTGTTTTTT. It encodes CASSIIRTPNTGELFF.

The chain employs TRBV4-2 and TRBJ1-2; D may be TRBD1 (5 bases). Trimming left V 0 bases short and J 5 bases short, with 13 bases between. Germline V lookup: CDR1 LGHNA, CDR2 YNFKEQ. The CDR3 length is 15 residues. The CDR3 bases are TGTGCCAGCAGCCAAGAACAGCAGGGCTGGTATGGCTACACCTTC. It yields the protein CASSQEQQGWYGYTF.

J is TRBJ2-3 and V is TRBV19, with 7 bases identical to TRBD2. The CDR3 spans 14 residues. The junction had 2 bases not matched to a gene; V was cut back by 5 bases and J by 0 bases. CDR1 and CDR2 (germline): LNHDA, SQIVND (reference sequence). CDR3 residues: CASSLSGSTDTQYF. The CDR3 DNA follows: TGTGCCAGTAGTCTTAGCGGGAGCACAGATACGCAGTATTTT.

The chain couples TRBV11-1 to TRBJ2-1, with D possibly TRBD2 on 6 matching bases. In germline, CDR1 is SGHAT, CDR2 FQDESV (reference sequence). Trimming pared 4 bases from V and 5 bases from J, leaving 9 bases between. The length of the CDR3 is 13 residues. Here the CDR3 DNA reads TGTGCCAGCAGCTCGGGACTCAACAATGAGCAGTTCTTC. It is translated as CASSSGLNNEQFF.

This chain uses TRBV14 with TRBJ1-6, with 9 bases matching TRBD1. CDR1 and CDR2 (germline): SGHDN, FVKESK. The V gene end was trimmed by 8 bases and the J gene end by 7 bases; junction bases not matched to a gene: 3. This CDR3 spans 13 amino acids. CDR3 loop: CASSTGGNSPLHF. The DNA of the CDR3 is TGTGCCAGCTCGACAGGGGGGAATTCACCCCTCCACTTT.

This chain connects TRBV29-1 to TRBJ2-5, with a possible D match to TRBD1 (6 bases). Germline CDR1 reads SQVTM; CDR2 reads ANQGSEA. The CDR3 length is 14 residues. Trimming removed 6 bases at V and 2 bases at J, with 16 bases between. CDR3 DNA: TGCAGCGTCCCCGAGGGGGTGGGACAAGAGACCCAGTACTTC. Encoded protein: CSVPEGVGQETQYF.

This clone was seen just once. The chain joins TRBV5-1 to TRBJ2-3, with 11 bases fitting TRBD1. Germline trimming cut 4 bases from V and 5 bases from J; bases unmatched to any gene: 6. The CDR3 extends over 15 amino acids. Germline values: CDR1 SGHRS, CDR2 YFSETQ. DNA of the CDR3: TGCGCCAGCAGCCGGGGACAGGGGGAGGTAGATACGCAGTATTTT. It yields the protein CASSRGQGEVDTQYF.

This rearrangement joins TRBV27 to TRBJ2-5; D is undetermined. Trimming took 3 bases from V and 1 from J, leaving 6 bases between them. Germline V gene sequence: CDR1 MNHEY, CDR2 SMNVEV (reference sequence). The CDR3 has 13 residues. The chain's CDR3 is CASSFQAQETQYF. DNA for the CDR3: TGTGCCAGCAGTTTTCAGGCCCAAGAGACCCAGTACTTC.

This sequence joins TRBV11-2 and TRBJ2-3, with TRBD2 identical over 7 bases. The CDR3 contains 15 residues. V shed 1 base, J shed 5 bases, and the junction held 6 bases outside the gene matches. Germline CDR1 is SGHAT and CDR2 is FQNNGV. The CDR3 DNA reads TGTGCCAGCAGCTTAGTGGCGGGAGTTGTAGATACGCAGTATTTT. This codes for CASSLVAGVVDTQYF.

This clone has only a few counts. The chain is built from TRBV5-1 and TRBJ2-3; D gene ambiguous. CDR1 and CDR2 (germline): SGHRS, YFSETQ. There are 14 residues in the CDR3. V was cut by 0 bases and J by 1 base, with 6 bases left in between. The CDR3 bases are TGCGCCAGCAGCTTGGCCGGTGGCACAGATACGCAGTATTTT. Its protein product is CASSLAGGTDTQYF.

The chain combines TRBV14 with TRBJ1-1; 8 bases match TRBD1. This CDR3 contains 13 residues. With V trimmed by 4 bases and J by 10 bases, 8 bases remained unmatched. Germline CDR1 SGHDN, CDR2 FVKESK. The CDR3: CASSPIPGTGAFF. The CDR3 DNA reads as TGTGCCAGCAGCCCCATTCCCGGGACAGGAGCTTTCTTT. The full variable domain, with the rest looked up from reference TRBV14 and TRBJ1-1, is EAGVTQFPSHSVIEKGQTVTLRCDPISGHDNLYWYRRVMGKEIKFLLHFVKESKQDESGMPNNRFLAERTGGTYSTLKVQPAELEDSGVYFCASSPIPGTGAFFGQGTRLTVV.

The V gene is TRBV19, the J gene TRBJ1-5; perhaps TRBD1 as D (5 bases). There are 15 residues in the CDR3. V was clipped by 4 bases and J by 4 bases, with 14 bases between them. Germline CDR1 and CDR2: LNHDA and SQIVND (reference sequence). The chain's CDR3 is CASSTADSSNQPQHF. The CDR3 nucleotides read TGTGCCAGTAGTACCGCCGACAGCTCAAATCAGCCCCAGCATTTT. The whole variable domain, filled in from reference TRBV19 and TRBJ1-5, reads DGGITQSPKYLFRKEGQNVTLSCEQNLNHDAMYWYRQDPGQGLRLIYYSQIVNDFQKGDIAEGYSVSREKKESFPLTVTSAQKNPTAFYLCASSTADSSNQPQHFGDGTRLSIL.

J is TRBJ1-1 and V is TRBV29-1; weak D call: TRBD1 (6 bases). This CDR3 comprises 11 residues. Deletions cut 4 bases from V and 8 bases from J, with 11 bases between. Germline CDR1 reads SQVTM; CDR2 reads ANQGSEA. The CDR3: CSVGWGLEAFF. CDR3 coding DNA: TGCAGCGTTGGATGGGGGCTCGAAGCTTTCTTT.

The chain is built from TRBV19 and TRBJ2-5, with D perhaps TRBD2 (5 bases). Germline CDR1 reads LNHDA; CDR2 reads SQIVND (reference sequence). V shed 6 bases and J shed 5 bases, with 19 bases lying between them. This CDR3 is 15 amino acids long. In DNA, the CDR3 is TGTGCCAGTAGCATCCGGGGTCCGGATGCGGAGACCCAGTACTTC. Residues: CASSIRGPDAETQYF.

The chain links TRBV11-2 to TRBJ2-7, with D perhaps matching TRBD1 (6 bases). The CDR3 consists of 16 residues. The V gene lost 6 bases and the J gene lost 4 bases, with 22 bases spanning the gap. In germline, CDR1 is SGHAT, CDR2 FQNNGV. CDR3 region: CASSELLRDTYYEQYF. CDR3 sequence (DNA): TGTGCCAGCAGTGAACTCCTCAGGGACACCTATTACGAGCAGTACTTC.